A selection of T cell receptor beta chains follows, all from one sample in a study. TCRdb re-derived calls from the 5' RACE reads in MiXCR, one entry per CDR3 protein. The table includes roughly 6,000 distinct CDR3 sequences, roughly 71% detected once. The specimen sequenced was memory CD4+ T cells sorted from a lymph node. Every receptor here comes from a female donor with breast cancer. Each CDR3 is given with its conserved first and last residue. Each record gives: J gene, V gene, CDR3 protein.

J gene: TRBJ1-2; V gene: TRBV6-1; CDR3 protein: CASSEDSRTGSNYGYTF
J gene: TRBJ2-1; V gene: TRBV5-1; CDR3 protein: CASSLAGEIYNEQFF
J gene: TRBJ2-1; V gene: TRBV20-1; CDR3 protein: CSARRSYNEQFF
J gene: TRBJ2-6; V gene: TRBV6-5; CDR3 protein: CASGQGSTGANVLTF
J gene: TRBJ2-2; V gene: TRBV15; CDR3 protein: CATSRRDRESGELFF
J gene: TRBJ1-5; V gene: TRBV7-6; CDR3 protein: CASSRTRDQPQHF
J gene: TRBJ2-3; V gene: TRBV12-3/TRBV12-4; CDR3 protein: CASNTRGLAGDTDTQYF
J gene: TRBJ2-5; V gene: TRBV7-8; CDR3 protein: CASSPQMGLQETQYF
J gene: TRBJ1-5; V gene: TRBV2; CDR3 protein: CASASRASTYQPQHF
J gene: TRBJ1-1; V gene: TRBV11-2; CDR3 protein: CASSAQGVGSEAFF
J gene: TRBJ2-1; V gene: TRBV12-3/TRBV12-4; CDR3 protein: CASSSQDGVYNEQFF
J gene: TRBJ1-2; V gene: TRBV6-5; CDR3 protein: CASSQHGQGNYGYAF
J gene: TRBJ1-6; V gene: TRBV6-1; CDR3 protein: CASSGHAGTLHF
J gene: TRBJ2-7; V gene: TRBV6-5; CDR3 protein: CASRPQVLAYEQYF
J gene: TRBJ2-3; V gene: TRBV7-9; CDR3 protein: CASSLAVDTQYF
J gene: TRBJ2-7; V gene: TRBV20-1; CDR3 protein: CSASPSRTGEQYF
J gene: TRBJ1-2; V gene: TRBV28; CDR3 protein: CASSLGKGYGYTF
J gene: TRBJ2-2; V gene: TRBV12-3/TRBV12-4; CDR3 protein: CASSLIQTGELFF
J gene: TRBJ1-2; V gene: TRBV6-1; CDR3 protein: CASRPTGTDGYTF
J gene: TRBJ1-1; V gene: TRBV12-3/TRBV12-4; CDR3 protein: CASRPDYSNTEASF
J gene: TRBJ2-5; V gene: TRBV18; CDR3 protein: CASSPGTEETQYF
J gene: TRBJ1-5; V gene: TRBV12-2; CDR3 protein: CASRLTRDQPQHF
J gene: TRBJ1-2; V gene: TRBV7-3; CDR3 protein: CASSNFGSPEYGYTF
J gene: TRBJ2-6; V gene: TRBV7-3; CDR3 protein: CASSSSWGGRGANVLTF
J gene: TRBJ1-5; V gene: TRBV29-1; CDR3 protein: CSDGKCSGHSNQPQHF
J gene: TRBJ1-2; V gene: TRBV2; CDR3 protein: CASNWRENYYGYTF
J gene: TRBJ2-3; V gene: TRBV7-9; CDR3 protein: CASSLDGLAGNTDTQYF
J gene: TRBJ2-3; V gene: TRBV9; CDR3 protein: CASSVGPATSGGFTDTQYF
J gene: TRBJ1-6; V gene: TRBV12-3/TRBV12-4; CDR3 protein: CASSSSNSPLHF
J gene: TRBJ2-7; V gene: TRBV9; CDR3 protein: CASSSSALAGTYEQYF
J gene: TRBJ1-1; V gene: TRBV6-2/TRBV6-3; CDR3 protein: CASSNSGVSEAFF
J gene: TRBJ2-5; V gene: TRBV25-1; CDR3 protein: CASSGAGTGGETQYF
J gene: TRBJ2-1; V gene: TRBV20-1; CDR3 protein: CSAQREGDYNEQFF
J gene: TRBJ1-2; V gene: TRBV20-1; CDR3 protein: CSASLGGLFYGYTF
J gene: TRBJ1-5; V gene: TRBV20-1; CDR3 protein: CSASGGRPGQPQHF
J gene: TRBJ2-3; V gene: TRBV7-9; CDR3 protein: CASSSYGHTDTQYF
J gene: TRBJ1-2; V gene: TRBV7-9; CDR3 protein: CASTRIGNYGYTF
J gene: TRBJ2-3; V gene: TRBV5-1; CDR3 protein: CASSFSGVGDTQYF
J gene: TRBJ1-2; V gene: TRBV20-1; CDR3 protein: CSARDQGAYGYTF
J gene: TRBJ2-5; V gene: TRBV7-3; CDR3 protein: CASSLTGKETQYF
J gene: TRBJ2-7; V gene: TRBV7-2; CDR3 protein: CASSSQAGASYEQYF
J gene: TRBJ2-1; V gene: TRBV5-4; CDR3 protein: CASSQLDRVDEQFF
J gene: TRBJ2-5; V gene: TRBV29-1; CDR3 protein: CSVLSRDGQETQYF
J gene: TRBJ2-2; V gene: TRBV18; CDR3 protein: CASSPTAGGNTGELFF
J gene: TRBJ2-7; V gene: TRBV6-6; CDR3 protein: CASSVRTGNEQYF
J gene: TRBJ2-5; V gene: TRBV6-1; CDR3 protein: CASDAGVEETQYF
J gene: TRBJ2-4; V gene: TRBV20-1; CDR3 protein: CSANWGANQNIQYF
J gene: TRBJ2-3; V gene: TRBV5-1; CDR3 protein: CASSLGGTSTTDTQYF